These T cell receptor beta chains were read from a single sample in a study of CD8 T cells in ankylosing spondylitis. One entry per CDR3 protein, called by TCRdb with MiXCR from the 5' RACE reads. The sample yields about 210,000 distinct CDR3 sequences, 8.2% seen once. Sample: blood, either unsorted or a sorted T cell fraction (not recorded which). These receptors were collected from a female donor with ankylosing spondylitis or in good health (not recorded which). Each CDR3 is given with its conserved first and last residue. A D gene is named only where the DNA matches it firmly. The size entry is marked missing in some rows and otherwise reads once, few, many or a size class.

j_call clone_size d_call v_call cdr3_nt cdr3_aa
TRBJ2-3 many . TRBV5-1 TGCGCCAGCAGCTTGGGATTCACAGATACGCAGTATTTT CASSLGFTDTQYF
TRBJ1-5 many . TRBV20-1 TGCAGTGCTCCCAAGGGCGGAGAGCCCCAGCATTTT CSAPKGGEPQHF
TRBJ2-3 few . TRBV7-9 TGTGCCAGCAGCCCGAAGGGGGCAGATACGCAGTATTTT CASSPKGADTQYF
TRBJ1-5 . . TRBV9 TGTGCCAGCAGCGGCCCCGGGACACCGTATAGCAATCAGCCCCAGCATTTT CASSGPGTPYSNQPQHF
TRBJ1-5 many . TRBV3-1 TGTGCCAGCAGCCAAGAGTCGAACACTAATCAGCCCCAGCATTTT CASSQESNTNQPQHF
TRBJ1-6 many . TRBV12-3/TRBV12-4 TGTGCCAGCAGGGCCGGACCGACGGGCACACCCCTCCACTTT CASRAGPTGTPLHF
TRBJ2-1 . . TRBV5-1 TGCGCCAGCAGCGGGGGGGGCTTCAATGAGCAGTTCTTC CASSGGGFNEQFF
TRBJ2-7 many TRBD2 TRBV20-1 TGCAGTGCTAGAGATCCGGCTAGCGGCTACTACGAGCAGTACTTC CSARDPASGYYEQYF
TRBJ2-1 many . TRBV9 TGTGCCAGCAGCGTAGTGCGATCGGGAAATGAGCAGTTCTTC CASSVVRSGNEQFF
TRBJ2-7 many . TRBV29-1 TGCAGCGTTGAAGCAACAGTGGGGTTTGAGCAGTACTTC CSVEATVGFEQYF
TRBJ2-1 many TRBD2 TRBV4-2 TGTGCCAGCAGCCAAGAGGGGGGGACTAGCGGCCGCTACAATGAGCAGTTCTTC CASSQEGGTSGRYNEQFF
TRBJ2-1 few TRBD1 TRBV11-3 TGTGCCAGCAGCTACAGGGGAGTTCCCTACAATGAGCAGTTCTTC CASSYRGVPYNEQFF
TRBJ1-5 many . TRBV28 TGTGCCAGCAGCCTCACGGTAGGGGCCTTTGATCAGCCCCAGCATTTT CASSLTVGAFDQPQHF
TRBJ1-5 many . TRBV30 TGTGCCTGGTGTGGGGGCAGTAGCAATCAGCCCCAGCATTTT CAWCGGSSNQPQHF
TRBJ2-1 many . TRBV9 TGTGCCAGCGGGGCTTTTAGCAATGAGCAGTTCTTC CASGAFSNEQFF
TRBJ1-6 many TRBD1 TRBV20-1 TGCAGTGCTACCAGGACAGGGAAGGATTCACCCCTCCACTTT CSATRTGKDSPLHF
TRBJ1-5 many . TRBV5-5 TGTGCCAGCAGCTCAACCGGGACTAGCAATCAGCCCCAGCATTTT CASSSTGTSNQPQHF
TRBJ2-3 few . TRBV29-1 TGCAGCGTTTGGACCACAGATACGCAGTATTTT CSVWTTDTQYF
TRBJ1-5 many . TRBV28 TGTGCCAGCATCTCTAGCAATCAGCCCCAGCATTTT CASISSNQPQHF
TRBJ2-7 many . TRBV28 TGTGCCAGCACCCCTTTGGGGGCAGCTAACTCCTACGAGCAGTACTTC CASTPLGAANSYEQYF
TRBJ2-7 many TRBD2 TRBV12-3/TRBV12-4 TGTGCCAGCAGTTTAGGAGTAGCGGGAGTGAGCGAGCAGTACTTC CASSLGVAGVSEQYF
TRBJ2-7 many . TRBV6-2/TRBV6-3 TGTGCCAGCAGGGGACTTTCCTACGAGCAGTACTTC CASRGLSYEQYF
TRBJ2-7 many TRBD2 TRBV6-1 TGTGCCAGCACCGGGACTAGGGGGTACGAGCAGTACTTC CASTGTRGYEQYF
TRBJ2-7 many . TRBV2 TGTGCCAGCAGCGACGGGTTGGGAGGAAGCGAGCAGTACTTC CASSDGLGGSEQYF
TRBJ2-1 many . TRBV6-2/TRBV6-3 TGTGCCAGCAGTTATTCGGGGAGATACAATGAGCAGTTCTTC CASSYSGRYNEQFF